This T cell receptor beta chain came from a study of blood T cell repertoires in COVID-19 (dated by TCRdb to about 2020). About the investigation overall: Samples from collaborators originated in the United States, Italy and Spain and spanned both the acute and convalescent phases of COVID-19. The repertoires were released in a freely available public database meant as a resource for research on the immune response to SARS-CoV-2. Where available, HLA class I and class II types were obtained from metadata supplied by the sample provider rather than from assay-based typing. Nearly every sample came with metadata listing a de-identified subject ID, COVID-19 status, age in years and sex. The material from the prospective study consisted of cDNA or gDNA derived from T cells, B-cell-depleted T cells, or PBMCs. The samples were drawn from two sources: the first 160 participants of the ongoing ImmuneRACE study, and 1,000 to 1,500 subjects contributed by 6 global collaborators. The dataset comprised deeply sampled blood TCRbeta repertoires from subjects exposed to, actively infected with, or recovered from COVID-19. Points the paper makes about the study in general: Clinical and demographic metadata were provided uncurated, with the amount varying by source and participant.

The immunoSEQ Assay, a bias-controlled multiplex PCR, was used to amplify TCRbeta CDR3 regions from genomic DNA. Processing in the source paper ran as follows. Nucleated cell counts per sample were estimated from amplification of reference gene primers within the assay. Sequence reads were collapsed and filtered to measure the absolute abundance of every unique TCRbeta CDR3 rearrangement. Productive Simpson clonality was computed per sample as the square root of Simpson's diversity index over productive rearrangements. TCRdb re-hosts the immuneACCESS table, in-frame sequences only. Its copies lack some clones; in the studies checked, an unresolved V gene accounts for under half of them, and the cause for the rest is not known. The V and J calls and clone size come from that table; D and trimming were worked out from the DNA. The sample has 100,000 or so clones on record, approximately 91% of them singletons. The ten most abundant clones make up 0.85% to 1% of the sample.

Looking up the germline V gene yields CDR1 SGHRS and CDR2 YFSETQ. Trimming costs V 0 bases and J 8 bases, and their ends lie 7 bases apart. There are 12 amino acids in the CDR3, from cysteine to phenylalanine inclusive. The CDR3 DNA has 36 bases and is translated from base 1. Comments on this clone: This receptor's antigen is unknown. Per-nucleotide qualities are absent, and no much larger clonotype sits a single base away.

Collaborating institutions collected whole blood in K2EDTA tubes following their own protocols. For TCRbeta analysis, collaborator samples were shipped as frozen whole blood, as isolated PBMCs, or as DNA extracted from either sample type. The specimen sequenced was peripheral blood. This sequence was found in a man in his sixties with acute or convalescent COVID-19. The chain employs TRBV5-1 and TRBJ2-3, and TRBD2 may be the D gene, going by 5 matching bases. The CDR3 in this case is CASSLDEGTQYF. DNA sequence: TGCGCCAGCAGCTTGGATGAGGGTACGCAGTATTTT.